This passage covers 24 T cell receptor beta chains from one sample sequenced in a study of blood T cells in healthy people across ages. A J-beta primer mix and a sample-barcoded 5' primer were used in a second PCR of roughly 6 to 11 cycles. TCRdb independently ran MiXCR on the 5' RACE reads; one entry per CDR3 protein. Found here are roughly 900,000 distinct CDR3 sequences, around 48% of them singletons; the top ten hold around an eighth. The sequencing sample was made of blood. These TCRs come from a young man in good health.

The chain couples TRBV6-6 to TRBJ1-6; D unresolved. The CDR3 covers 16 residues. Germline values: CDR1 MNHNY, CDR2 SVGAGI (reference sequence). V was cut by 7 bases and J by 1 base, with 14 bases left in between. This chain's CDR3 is CASINGNVSYNSPLHF. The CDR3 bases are TGTGCCAGCATCAACGGGAACGTTTCCTATAATTCACCCCTCCACTTT.

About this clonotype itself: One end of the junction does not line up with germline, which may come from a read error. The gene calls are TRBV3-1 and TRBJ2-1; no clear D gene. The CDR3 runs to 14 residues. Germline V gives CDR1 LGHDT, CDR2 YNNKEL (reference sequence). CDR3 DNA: TGTGCCAACAGCCAAGAGAATCCGTACAATGAGCAGTTCTTC. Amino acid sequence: CANSQENPYNEQFF.

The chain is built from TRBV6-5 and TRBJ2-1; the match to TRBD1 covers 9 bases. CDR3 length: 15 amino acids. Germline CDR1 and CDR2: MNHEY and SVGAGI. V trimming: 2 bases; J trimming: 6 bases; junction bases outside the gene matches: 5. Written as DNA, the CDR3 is TGTGCCAGCAGTTACGGGGGACAGGGAGTCAATGAGCAGTTCTTC. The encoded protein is CASSYGGQGVNEQFF.

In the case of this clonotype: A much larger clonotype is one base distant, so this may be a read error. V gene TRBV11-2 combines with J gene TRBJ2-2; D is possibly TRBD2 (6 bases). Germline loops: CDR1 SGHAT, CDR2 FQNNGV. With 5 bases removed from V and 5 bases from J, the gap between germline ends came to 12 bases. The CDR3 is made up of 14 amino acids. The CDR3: CASSVAAATGELFF. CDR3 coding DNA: TGTGCCAGCAGCGTAGCGGCAGCAACCGGGGAGCTGTTTTTT.

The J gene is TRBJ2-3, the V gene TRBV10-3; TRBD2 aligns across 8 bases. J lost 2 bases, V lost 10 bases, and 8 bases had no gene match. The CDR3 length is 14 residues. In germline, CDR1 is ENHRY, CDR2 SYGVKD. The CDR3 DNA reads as TGTGCCACGGTTAGCGGGGAGGACACAGATACGCAGTATTTT. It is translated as CATVSGEDTDTQYF.

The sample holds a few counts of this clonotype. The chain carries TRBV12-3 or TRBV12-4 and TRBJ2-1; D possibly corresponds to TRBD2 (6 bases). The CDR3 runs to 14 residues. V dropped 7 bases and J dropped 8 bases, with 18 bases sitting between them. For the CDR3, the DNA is TGTGCCAGCAATGTGGTGGGGGGACTGGATGAGCAGTTCTTC. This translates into CASNVVGGLDEQFF.

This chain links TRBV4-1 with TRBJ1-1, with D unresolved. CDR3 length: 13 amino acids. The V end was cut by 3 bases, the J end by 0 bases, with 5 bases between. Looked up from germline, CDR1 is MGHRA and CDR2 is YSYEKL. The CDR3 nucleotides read TGCGCCAGCAGCCACGGGATGAACACTGAAGCTTTCTTT. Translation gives CASSHGMNTEAFF.

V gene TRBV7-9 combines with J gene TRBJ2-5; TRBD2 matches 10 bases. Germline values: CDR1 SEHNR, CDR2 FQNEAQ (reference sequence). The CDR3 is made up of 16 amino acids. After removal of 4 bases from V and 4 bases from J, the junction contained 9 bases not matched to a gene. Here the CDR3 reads CASSSLRLAGTETQYF. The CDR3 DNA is TGTGCCAGCAGCTCGCTACGACTAGCGGGTACAGAGACCCAGTACTTC. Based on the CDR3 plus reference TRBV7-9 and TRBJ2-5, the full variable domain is DTGVSQNPRHKITKRGQNVTFRCDPISEHNRLYWYRQTLGQGPEFLTYFQNEAQLEKSRLLSDRFSAERPKGSFSTLEIQRTEQGDSAMYLCASSSLRLAGTETQYFGPGTRLLVL.

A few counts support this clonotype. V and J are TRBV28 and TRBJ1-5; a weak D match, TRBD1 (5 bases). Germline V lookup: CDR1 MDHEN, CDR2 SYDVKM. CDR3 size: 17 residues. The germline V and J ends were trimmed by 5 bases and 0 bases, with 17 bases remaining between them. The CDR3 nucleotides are TGTGCCAGCAGTCTTCGGGGCAGCCCGAATAGCAATCAGCCCCAGCATTTT. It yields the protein CASSLRGSPNSNQPQHF.

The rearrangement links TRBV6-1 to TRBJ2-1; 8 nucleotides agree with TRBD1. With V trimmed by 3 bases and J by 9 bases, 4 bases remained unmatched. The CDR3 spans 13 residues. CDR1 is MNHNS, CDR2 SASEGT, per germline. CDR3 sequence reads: CASSDGQGREQFF. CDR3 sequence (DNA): TGTGCCAGCAGTGACGGACAGGGTCGTGAGCAGTTCTTC.

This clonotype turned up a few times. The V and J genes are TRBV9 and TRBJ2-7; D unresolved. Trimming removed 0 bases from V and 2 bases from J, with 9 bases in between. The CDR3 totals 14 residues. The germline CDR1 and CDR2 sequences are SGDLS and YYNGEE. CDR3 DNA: TGTGCCAGCAGCGTAGACGGACGGCCCTACGAGCAGTACTTC. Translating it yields CASSVDGRPYEQYF.

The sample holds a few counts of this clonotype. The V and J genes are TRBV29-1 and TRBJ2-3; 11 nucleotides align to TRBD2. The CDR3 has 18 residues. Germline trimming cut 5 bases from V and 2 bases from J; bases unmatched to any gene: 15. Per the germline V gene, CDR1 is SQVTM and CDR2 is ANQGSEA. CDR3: CSVTVAGGPFRYTDTQYF. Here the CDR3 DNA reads TGCAGCGTTACCGTAGCGGGGGGGCCCTTCCGATACACAGATACGCAGTATTTT.

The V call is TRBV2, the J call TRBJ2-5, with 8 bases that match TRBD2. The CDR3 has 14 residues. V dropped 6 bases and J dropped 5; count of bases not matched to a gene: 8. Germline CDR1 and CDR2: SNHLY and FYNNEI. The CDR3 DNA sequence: TGTGCCAGCAGACGGGGGGGGACTCGGGAGACCCAGTACTTC. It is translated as CASRRGGTRETQYF.

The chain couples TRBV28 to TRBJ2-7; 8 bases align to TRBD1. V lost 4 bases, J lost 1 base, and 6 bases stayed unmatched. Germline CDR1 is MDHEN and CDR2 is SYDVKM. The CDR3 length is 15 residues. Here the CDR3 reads CASSSTGQGSYEQYF. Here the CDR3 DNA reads TGTGCCAGCAGTTCTACCGGACAGGGATCCTACGAGCAGTACTTC.

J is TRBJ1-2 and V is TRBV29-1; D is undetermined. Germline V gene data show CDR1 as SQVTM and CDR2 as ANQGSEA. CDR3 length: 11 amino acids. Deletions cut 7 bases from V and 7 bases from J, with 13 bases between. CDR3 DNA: TGCAGCGGACCAGAGAGTTCTGGCTACACCTTC. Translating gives CSGPESSGYTF.

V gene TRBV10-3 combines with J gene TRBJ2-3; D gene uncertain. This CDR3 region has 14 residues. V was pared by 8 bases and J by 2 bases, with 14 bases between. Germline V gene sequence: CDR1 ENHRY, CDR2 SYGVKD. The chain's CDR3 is CAIGRLNATDTQYF. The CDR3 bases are TGTGCCATCGGAAGGCTCAACGCCACAGATACGCAGTATTTT.

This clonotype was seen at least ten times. CDR3 in amino acids: CASSQTGTATTDTQYF. The CDR3 region has the DNA TGCGCCAGCAGCCAAACCGGGACAGCAACAACAGATACGCAGTATTTT. V and J are TRBV4-1 and TRBJ2-3, with 7 bases aligning to TRBD1. Germline V lookup: CDR1 MGHRA, CDR2 YSYEKL. CDR3 length: 16 amino acids. After removal of 2 bases from V and 3 bases from J, the junction contained 8 bases not matched to a gene.

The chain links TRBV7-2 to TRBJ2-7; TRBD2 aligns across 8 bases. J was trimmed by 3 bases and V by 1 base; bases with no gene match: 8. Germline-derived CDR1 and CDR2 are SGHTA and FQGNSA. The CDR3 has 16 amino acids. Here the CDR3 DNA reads TGTGCCAGCAGCTTAGGGCGCGGCGGGGGGAACTACGAGCAGTACTTC. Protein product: CASSLGRGGGNYEQYF.

The CDR3 region has the DNA TGCAGTGCGAGGTCCACGTTAAGCTCCTACAATGAGCAGTACTTC. Translating it yields CSARSTLSSYNEQYF. This chain uses TRBV20-1 with TRBJ2-1; D is unresolved. The J call may be incorrect, as the DNA end agrees better with TRBJ2-7. The CDR3 is 15 amino acids. The V gene's germline CDR1 is DFQATT and CDR2 SNEGSKA (reference sequence).

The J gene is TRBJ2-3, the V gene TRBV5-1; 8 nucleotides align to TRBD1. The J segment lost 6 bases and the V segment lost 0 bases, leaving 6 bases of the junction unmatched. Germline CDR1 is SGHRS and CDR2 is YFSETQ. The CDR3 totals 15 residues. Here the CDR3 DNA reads TGCGCCAGCAGCTTGGACAGGGGGGCCGAGGATACGCAGTATTTT. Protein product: CASSLDRGAEDTQYF. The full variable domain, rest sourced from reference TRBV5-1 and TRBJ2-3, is KAGVTQTPRYLIKTRGQQVTLSCSPISGHRSVSWYQQTPGQGLQFLFEYFSETQRNKGNFPGRFSGRQFSNSRSEMNVSTLELGDSALYLCASSLDRGAEDTQYFGPGTRLTVL.

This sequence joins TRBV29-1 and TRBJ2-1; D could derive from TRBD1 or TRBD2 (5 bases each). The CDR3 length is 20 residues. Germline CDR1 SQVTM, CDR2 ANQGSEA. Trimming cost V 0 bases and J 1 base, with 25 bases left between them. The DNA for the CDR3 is TGCAGCGTTGAAGATATTATAGGTGGGGGTTTAGGGAGTTCCTACAATGAGCAGTTCTTC. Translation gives CSVEDIIGGGLGSSYNEQFF.

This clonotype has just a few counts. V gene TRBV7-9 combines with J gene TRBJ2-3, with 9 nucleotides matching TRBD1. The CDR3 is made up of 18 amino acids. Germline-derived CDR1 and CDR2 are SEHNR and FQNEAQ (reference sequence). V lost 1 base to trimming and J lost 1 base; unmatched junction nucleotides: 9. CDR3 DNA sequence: TGTGCCAGCAGCTTAGTCCCCGGACAGGGGATGGGCACAGATACGCAGTATTTT. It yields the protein CASSLVPGQGMGTDTQYF.

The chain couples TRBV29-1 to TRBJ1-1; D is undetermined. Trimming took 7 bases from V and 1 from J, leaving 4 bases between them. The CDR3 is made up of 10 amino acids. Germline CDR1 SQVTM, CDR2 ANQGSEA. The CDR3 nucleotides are TGCAGCGGGGCGAACACTGAAGCTTTCTTT. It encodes CSGANTEAFF.

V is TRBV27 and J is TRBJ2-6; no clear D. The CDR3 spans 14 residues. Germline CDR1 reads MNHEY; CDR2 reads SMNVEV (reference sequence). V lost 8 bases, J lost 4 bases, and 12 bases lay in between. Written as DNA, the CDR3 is TGTGCCAGCCGTCGGGCATCCGGGGCCAACGTCCTGACTTTC. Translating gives CASRRASGANVLTF.